These 4 T cell receptor beta chains originate from one sample sequenced in a study of OX40 agonist ivuxolimab in advanced cancers. Sequencing used immunoSEQ multiplex PCR; TCRdb keeps in-frame clones, though not all of them. The table has more than 15,000 clones, approximately 84% seen once. This material consisted of CD4+ or CD8+ T cells sorted from blood, taken in a trial of the OX40 agonist ivuxolimab. These receptors came from an adult with an advanced solid tumor such as melanoma, head and neck, liver or kidney cancer.

The chain employs TRBV9 and TRBJ2-3; D possibly matches TRBD1 or TRBD2 (6 bases each). The CDR3 length is 15 residues. Germline V lookup: CDR1 SGDLS, CDR2 YYNGEE. V lost 0 bases to trimming and J lost 2 bases, with 10 bases between them. CDR3 nucleotides: TGTGCCAGCAGCGTAGAGGGGGGTAACACAGATACGCAGTATTTT. The encoded protein is CASSVEGGNTDTQYF.

The sample holds a few counts of this clone. The rearrangement uses TRBV6-6 and TRBJ1-2, with D possibly matching TRBD1 (5 bases). Between the trimmed V and J ends, which lost 0 bases and 8 bases, there was a span of 16 bases. Looked up from germline, CDR1 is MNHNY and CDR2 is SVGAGI (reference sequence). This CDR3 region has 15 residues. The CDR3: CASSYSVGGVVGYTF. Written as DNA, the CDR3 is TGTGCCAGCAGTTACTCGGTTGGGGGAGTAGTCGGCTACACCTTC.

The chain couples TRBV9 to TRBJ1-4, with a weak D call TRBD1 (6 bases). The CDR3 totals 15 residues. Germline assignment: CDR1 SGDLS and CDR2 YYNGEE. Between the trimmed V and J ends, which lost 4 bases and 3 bases, there was a span of 13 bases. The CDR3 here is CASSRRDMPNEKLFF. CDR3 in DNA: TGTGCCAGCAGCCGCCGGGACATGCCTAATGAAAAACTGTTTTTT.

The CDR3 coding sequence is TGTGCCAGCAGCTTATATTTAGGAGGCAGGGGGCCGTACGAGCAGTACTTC. Protein sequence: CASSLYLGGRGPYEQYF. The chain couples TRBV7-6 to TRBJ2-7; TRBD1 agrees at 8 bases. The germline V gene has CDR1 SGHVS and CDR2 FNYEAQ. With V trimmed by 2 bases and J by 4 bases, 13 bases remained unmatched. The CDR3 totals 17 residues.